Following are 22 T cell receptor beta chains from one sample sequenced in a study of Graves' ophthalmopathy and Graves' hyperthyroidism. The study amplified TCR beta CDR3 regions using RNA transcripts. The library came from an HTBI-primed first-round RT-PCR and a second-round multiplex PCR. TCRdb ran MiXCR on the multiplex PCR reads and lists one entry per CDR3 protein. The sample lists roughly 1.1 million distinct CDR3 sequences, about two fifths occurring once. The specimen sequenced was peripheral blood or thyroid tissue (not recorded which). These receptors were obtained from an adult man with Graves' hyperthyroidism.

Note on this clonotype: A read error may explain this, as a much larger clone is one base away. The chain has TRBV7-9 and TRBJ2-5; D gene unclear. Germline V gives CDR1 SEHNR, CDR2 FQNEAQ (reference sequence). The length of the CDR3 is 15 residues. CDR3 bases: TGTGCCAGCTGCTTAGATTCGGTGGGCTCAGAGACCCAGTACTTC. This translates into CASCLDSVGSETQYF. Full variable domain (rest looked up from reference TRBV7-9 and TRBJ2-5): DTGVSQNPRHKITKRGQNVTFRCDPISEHNRLYWYRQTLGQGPEFLTYFQNEAQLEKSRLLSDRFSAERPKGSFSTLEIQRTEQGDSAMYLCASCLDSVGSETQYFGPGTRLLVL.

In this sample, this clonotype turned up a few times. The chain uses TRBV5-6 and TRBJ2-2, with a possible D match to TRBD1 (6 bases). V was clipped by 4 bases and J by 2 bases, with 12 bases between them. The CDR3 is made up of 15 amino acids. The germline V gene has CDR1 SGHDT and CDR2 YYEEEE. The CDR3 loop is CASSPWDTNTGELFF. The CDR3 DNA reads as TGTGCCAGCAGCCCCTGGGACACCAACACCGGGGAGCTGTTTTTT.

This clonotype was observed at least ten times. The chain joins TRBV19 to TRBJ1-1, with D possibly being TRBD1 (5 bases). The germline V gene has CDR1 LNHDA and CDR2 SQIVND (reference sequence). With 6 bases removed from V and 1 base from J, the gap between germline ends came to 15 bases. This CDR3 spans 15 amino acids. The CDR3 spells CASSQTGTRNTEAFF. CDR3 DNA: TGTGCCAGTAGCCAGACCGGGACGCGGAACACTGAAGCTTTCTTT. Supplemented by reference TRBV19 and TRBJ1-1, the full variable domain reads DGGITQSPKYLFRKEGQNVTLSCEQNLNHDAMYWYRQDPGQGLRLIYYSQIVNDFQKGDIAEGYSVSREKKESFPLTVTSAQKNPTAFYLCASSQTGTRNTEAFFGQGTRLTVV.

Only one count was recorded for this clonotype. This chain uses TRBV5-4 with TRBJ1-5; D is possibly TRBD1 (6 bases). The V gene's germline CDR1 is SGHNT and CDR2 YYREEE (reference sequence). The CDR3 runs to 14 residues. V lost 1 base, J lost 9 bases, and 14 bases lay in between. The CDR3 here is CASSLSGGGGPQHF. CDR3 nucleotide sequence: TGTGCCAGCAGCTTGAGTGGGGGCGGGGGGCCCCAGCATTTT.

Only a few counts were recorded for this clonotype. CDR3 bases: TGTGCCAGCAGACGACAGGGACTCAACACCGGGGAGCTGTTTTTT. This encodes CASRRQGLNTGELFF. This rearrangement joins TRBV14 to TRBJ2-2, with a possible D match to TRBD1 (7 bases). The germline V and J ends were trimmed by 6 bases and 2 bases, with 13 bases remaining between them. CDR3 length: 15 residues. Germline V gives CDR1 SGHDN, CDR2 FVKESK.

This clonotype was picked up many times. The CDR3, as DNA: TGTGCCAGCAGCCTGATCTTGGACAGGGCCTACGAGCAGTACTTC. As protein: CASSLILDRAYEQYF. This chain uses TRBV7-9 with TRBJ2-7, with 8 bases aligning to TRBD1. Germline lookup yields CDR1 SEHNR and CDR2 FQNEAQ (reference sequence). CDR3 length: 15 residues. Germline trimming cut 5 bases from V and 2 bases from J; bases unmatched to any gene: 8.

This clonotype was recorded a few times. The chain has TRBV7-2 and TRBJ1-5, with D tentatively TRBD1 (6 bases). CDR3 length: 13 residues. Trimming took off 5 bases at V and 7 bases at J, with 12 bases between the two ends. CDR1 and CDR2 (germline): SGHTA, FQGNSA. In DNA form, the CDR3 reads TGTGCCAGCAGCGATAACCAGGGGCAGCCCCAGCATTTT. The encoded protein is CASSDNQGQPQHF.

This chain's CDR3 is CASTDTGTRLPARQETQYF. CDR3 nucleotides: TGTGCCAGCACCGACACCGGGACCCGGCTCCCCGCCAGGCAAGAGACCCAGTACTTC. The V gene is TRBV7-6, the J gene TRBJ2-5; D possibly uses TRBD1 or TRBD2 (5 bases each). The CDR3 loop spans 19 amino acids. From germline, CDR1 is SGHVS and CDR2 FNYEAQ. Trimming removed 7 bases at V and 2 bases at J, with 29 bases between.

This clonotype was counted many times. The V gene is TRBV6-5, the J gene TRBJ1-2; 7 bases line up with TRBD1. The CDR3 length is 15 residues. With 0 bases clipped from V and 5 bases from J, the junction kept 6 bases outside the gene matches. CDR1 is MNHEY, CDR2 SVGAGI, per germline. The DNA of the CDR3 is TGTGCCAGCAGTTACTCCGGGGACAGCCAATATGGCTACACCTTC. This translates into CASSYSGDSQYGYTF.

At least ten counts were recorded for this clonotype. The V and J genes are TRBV12-3 or TRBV12-4 and TRBJ2-7; D ambiguous. Trimming shortened V by 2 bases and J by 5 bases, and 7 bases separated the two germline ends. The CDR3 consists of 12 residues. CDR3 nucleotide sequence: TGTGCCAGCAGTTTATTCTCAAACGAGCAGTACTTC. Its translation: CASSLFSNEQYF.

For the CDR3, the DNA is TGTGCCAGCAGCTTTCCGCGGAGGAGTAGCACTGAAGCTTTCTTT. As protein: CASSFPRRSSTEAFF. The chain has TRBV7-2 and TRBJ1-1; D is unclear. The germline gives CDR1 SGHTA, CDR2 FQGNSA. Trimming removed 3 bases from V and 4 bases from J, with 15 bases in between. This CDR3 region has 15 residues. Based on the CDR3 plus reference TRBV7-2 and TRBJ1-1, the full variable domain is GAGVSQSPSNKVTEKGKDVELRCDPISGHTALYWYRQSLGQGLEFLIYFQGNSAPDKSGLPSDRFSAERTGGSVSTLTIQRTQQEDSAVYLCASSFPRRSSTEAFFGQGTRLTVV.

This clonotype has a count of ten or more. This chain links TRBV24-1 with TRBJ2-7, with a possible D match to TRBD1 (8 bases). Per the germline V gene, CDR1 is KGHDR and CDR2 is SFDVKD. The CDR3 length is 13 residues. Trimming pared 7 bases from V and 3 bases from J, leaving 12 bases between. CDR3 nucleotide sequence: TGTGCCACCAGCAGCGGGACAGGCTACGAGCAGTACTTC. Translation: CATSSGTGYEQYF.

The rearrangement links TRBV28 to TRBJ2-7, with D possibly TRBD2 on 5 matching bases. CDR3 length: 16 amino acids. Germline V gene sequence: CDR1 MDHEN, CDR2 SYDVKM. With 3 bases removed from V and 2 bases from J, the gap between germline ends came to 17 bases. The chain's CDR3 is CASSFRHPGSPYEQYF. CDR3 coding DNA: TGTGCCAGCAGTTTCCGACACCCGGGGTCGCCCTACGAGCAGTACTTC.

Many counts were recorded for this clonotype. The chain links TRBV2 to TRBJ1-1; D is perhaps TRBD1 (6 bases). The CDR3 length is 16 residues. The V gene lost 5 bases and the J gene lost 1 base, with 17 bases spanning the gap. The V gene's germline CDR1 is SNHLY and CDR2 FYNNEI. The CDR3 here is CASSRHRDKTNTEAFF. As DNA, the CDR3 is TGTGCCAGCAGTCGGCACCGGGACAAGACGAACACTGAAGCTTTCTTT.

This clonotype has at least ten counts. The chain carries TRBV19 and TRBJ1-5; a weak D match, TRBD1 (6 bases). Trimming removed 1 base from V and 6 bases from J, with 19 bases in between. This CDR3 contains 17 residues. Germline V gives CDR1 LNHDA, CDR2 SQIVND (reference sequence). The CDR3 sequence is CASSIAHRAALGQPQHF. Here the CDR3 DNA reads TGTGCCAGTAGTATAGCCCACAGGGCCGCCCTGGGTCAGCCCCAGCATTTT.

This clonotype was observed many times. The chain carries TRBV15 and TRBJ2-5; D ambiguous. The CDR3 is 13 amino acids. Trimming left V 4 bases short and J 4 bases short, with 10 bases between. Per germline, CDR1 LNHNV and CDR2 YYDKDF (reference sequence). CDR3 loop: CATSTGVVETQYF. CDR3 sequence (DNA): TGTGCCACCAGCACGGGTGTTGTAGAGACCCAGTACTTC.

The chain is built from TRBV19 and TRBJ2-5, with 10 bases fitting TRBD2. Per the germline V gene, CDR1 is LNHDA and CDR2 is SQIVND (reference sequence). Trimming cost V 3 bases and J 5 bases; bases outside gene matches: 9. This CDR3 is 16 amino acids long. The CDR3 DNA sequence: TGTGCCAGTAGTATTCGTTTTAGCGGGAGGATTGAGACCCAGTACTTC. Its translation is CASSIRFSGRIETQYF.

J is TRBJ1-2 and V is TRBV5-1, with TRBD1 as a possible D gene (6 bases). The length of the CDR3 is 14 residues. The germline V and J ends were trimmed by 2 bases and 1 base, with 9 bases remaining between them. Germline CDR1 and CDR2: SGHRS and YFSETQ. Written as DNA, the CDR3 is TGCGCCAGCAGCTTTGGACAGCTTAACTATGGCTACACCTTC. It translates to CASSFGQLNYGYTF.

The rearrangement links TRBV20-1 to TRBJ2-5; possible D gene TRBD2, 6 bases. Trimming pared 3 bases from V and 5 bases from J, leaving 16 bases between. The CDR3 has 14 residues. Germline values: CDR1 DFQATT, CDR2 SNEGSKA (reference sequence). This chain's CDR3 is CSASIMGGKETQYF. CDR3 DNA: TGCAGTGCTAGTATTATGGGGGGAAAGGAGACCCAGTACTTC.

The chain joins TRBV20-1 to TRBJ2-5; D gene unclear. V was shortened by 5 bases and J by 5 bases, with 18 bases between the two germline ends. The CDR3 loop spans 14 amino acids. CDR1 and CDR2 (germline): DFQATT, SNEGSKA (reference sequence). The chain's CDR3 is CSAVQRSSAETQYF. The CDR3, as DNA: TGCAGTGCTGTCCAGAGGAGTTCAGCGGAGACCCAGTACTTC.

In regard to this clonotype: Mismatch with germline at one junction end may stem from a read error. The chain links TRBV29-1 to TRBJ2-5, with D possibly being TRBD2 (6 bases). This CDR3 is built from 14 residues. Germline V lookup: CDR1 SQVTM, CDR2 ANQGSEA. The CDR3, as DNA: TGCAGCGGGCAAGCGGGTGAGATACAAGAGACCCAGAACTTC. Its translation is CSGQAGEIQETQNF.

The rearrangement links TRBV20-1 to TRBJ2-2, with D perhaps TRBD1 or TRBD2 (6 bases each). The CDR3 extends over 14 amino acids. V gave up 2 bases and J gave up 7 bases, with 14 bases separating them. The V gene's germline CDR1 is DFQATT and CDR2 SNEGSKA (reference sequence). The CDR3 here is CSARWGAEDGELFF. CDR3 sequence (DNA): TGCAGTGCTAGATGGGGGGCCGAGGACGGGGAGCTGTTTTTT.